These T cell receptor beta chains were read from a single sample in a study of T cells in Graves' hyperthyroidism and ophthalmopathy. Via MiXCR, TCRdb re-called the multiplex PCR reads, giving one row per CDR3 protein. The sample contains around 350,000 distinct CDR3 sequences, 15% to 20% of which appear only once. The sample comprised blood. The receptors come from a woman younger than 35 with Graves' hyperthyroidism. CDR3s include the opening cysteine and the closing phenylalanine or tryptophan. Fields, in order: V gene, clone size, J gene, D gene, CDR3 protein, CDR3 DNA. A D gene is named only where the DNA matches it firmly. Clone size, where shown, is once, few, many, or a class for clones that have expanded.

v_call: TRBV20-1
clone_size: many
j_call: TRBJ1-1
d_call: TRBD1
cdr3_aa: CSARDPTGEGTEAFF
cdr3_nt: TGCAGTGCTAGAGATCCGACAGGGGAGGGGACTGAAGCTTTCTTT

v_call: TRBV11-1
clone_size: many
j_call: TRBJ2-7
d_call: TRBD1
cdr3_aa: CASSYRRDRDEQYF
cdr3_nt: TGTGCCAGCAGCTATCGCCGGGACAGGGACGAGCAGTACTTC

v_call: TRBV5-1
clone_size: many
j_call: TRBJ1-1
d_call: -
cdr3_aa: CASSPAENTEAFF
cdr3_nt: TGCGCCAGCAGCCCGGCGGAGAACACTGAAGCTTTCTTT

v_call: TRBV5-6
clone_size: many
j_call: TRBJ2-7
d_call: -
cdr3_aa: CASSLTGPTYEQYF
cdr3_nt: TGTGCCAGCAGCTTGACAGGGCCAACCTACGAGCAGTACTTC

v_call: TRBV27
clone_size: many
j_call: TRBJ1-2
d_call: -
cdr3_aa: CASTPAGGRGGYTF
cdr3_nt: TGTGCCAGCACCCCGGCGGGGGGCCGTGGCGGCTACACCTTC

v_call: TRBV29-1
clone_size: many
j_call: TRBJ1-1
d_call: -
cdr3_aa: CSVERVPNTEAFF
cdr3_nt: TGCAGCGTTGAGAGGGTTCCGAACACTGAAGCTTTCTTT

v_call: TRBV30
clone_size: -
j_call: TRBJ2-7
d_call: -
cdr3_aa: CAWSVGAAYEQYF
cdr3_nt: TGTGCCTGGAGTGTCGGAGCGGCTTACGAGCAGTACTTC

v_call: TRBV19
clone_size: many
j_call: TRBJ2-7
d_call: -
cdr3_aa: CASSMEASYEQYF
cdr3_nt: TGTGCCAGTAGTATGGAGGCCTCCTACGAGCAGTACTTC

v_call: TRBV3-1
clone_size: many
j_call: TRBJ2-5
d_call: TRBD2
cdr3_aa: CASSQDPQRGKYQYF
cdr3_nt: TGTGCCAGCAGCCAAGATCCCCAGCGGGGAAAGTACCAGTACTTC

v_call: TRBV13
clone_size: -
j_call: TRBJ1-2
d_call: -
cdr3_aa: CASSLAPRGVNYGYTF
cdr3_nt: TGTGCCAGCAGCTTAGCACCGAGGGGGGTAAACTATGGCTACACCTTC

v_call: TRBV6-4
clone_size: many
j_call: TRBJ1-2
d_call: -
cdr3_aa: CASRTSAWGWVGYGYTF
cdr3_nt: TGTGCCAGCAGGACGTCGGCGTGGGGGTGGGTTGGCTATGGCTACACCTTC

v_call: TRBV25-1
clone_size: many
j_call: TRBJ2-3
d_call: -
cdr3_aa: CASSESRASTDTQYF
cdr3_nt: TGTGCCAGCAGTGAATCTAGGGCCAGCACAGATACGCAGTATTTT

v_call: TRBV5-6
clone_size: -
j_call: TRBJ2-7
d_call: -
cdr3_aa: CSSSLGGFYEQYF
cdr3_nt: TGTTCCAGCAGCTTAGGCGGGTTCTACGAGCAGTACTTC

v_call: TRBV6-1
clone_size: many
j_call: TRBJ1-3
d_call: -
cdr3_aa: CASSDDSFSGNTIYF
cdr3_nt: TGTGCCAGCAGTGACGACAGTTTCTCTGGAAACACCATATATTTT

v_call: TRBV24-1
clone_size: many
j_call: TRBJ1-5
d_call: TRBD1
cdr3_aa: CATSDSTGTGGSWGNQPQHF
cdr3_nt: TGTGCCACCAGTGATTCTACCGGGACAGGGGGCAGTTGGGGCAATCAGCCCCAGCATTTT